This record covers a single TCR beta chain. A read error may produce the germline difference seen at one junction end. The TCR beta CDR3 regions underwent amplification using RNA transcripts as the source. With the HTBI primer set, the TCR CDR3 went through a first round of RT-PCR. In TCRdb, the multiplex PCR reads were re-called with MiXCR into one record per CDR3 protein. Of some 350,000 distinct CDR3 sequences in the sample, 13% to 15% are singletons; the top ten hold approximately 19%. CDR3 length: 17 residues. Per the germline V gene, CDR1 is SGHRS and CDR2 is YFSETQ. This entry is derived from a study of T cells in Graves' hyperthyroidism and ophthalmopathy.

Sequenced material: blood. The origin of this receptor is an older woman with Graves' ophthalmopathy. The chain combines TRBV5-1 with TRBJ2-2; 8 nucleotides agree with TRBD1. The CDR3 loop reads CASSVVPTTGVTGELFF. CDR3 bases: TGTGCCAGCAGCGTAGTTCCCACGACAGGGGTTACCGGGGAGCTGTTTTTT.